This entry lists 18 T cell receptor beta chains sequenced from one sample in a study of T cells in Graves' hyperthyroidism and ophthalmopathy. Amplified regions were TCR beta CDR3 sequences from RNA transcripts. Researchers ran a first-round RT-PCR on the TCR CDR3 using the HTBI primer set. A single record per CDR3 protein comes from TCRdb applying MiXCR to the multiplex PCR reads. Among hundreds of thousands of distinct CDR3 sequences listed, approximately 25% were seen once. The sequencing input was blood. These receptors all stem from a young woman with Graves' ophthalmopathy.

At least ten counts were recorded for this clonotype. The chain links TRBV6-1 to TRBJ2-7; 7 nucleotides align to TRBD1. This CDR3 comprises 14 residues. Per the germline V gene, CDR1 is MNHNS and CDR2 is SASEGT. The V segment lost 2 bases and the J segment 3 bases; nucleotides outside the gene matches: 4. In nucleotides, the CDR3 is TGTGCCAGCAGTGAAAGGGCAGGGGGCTACGAGCAGTACTTC. It yields the protein CASSERAGGYEQYF.

This chain joins TRBV5-1 and TRBJ2-2; TRBD2 matches at 8 bases. Germline V CDR1 and CDR2: SGHRS, YFSETQ. V lost 0 bases to trimming and J lost 7 bases; unmatched junction nucleotides: 8. The CDR3 extends over 16 amino acids. CDR3 coding DNA: TGCGCCAGCAGCTTGGCTCCGGGACTAGAAATCGGGGAGCTGTTTTTT. This codes for CASSLAPGLEIGELFF.

The chain links TRBV4-1 to TRBJ1-1; TRBD1 matches at 8 bases. Per the germline V gene, CDR1 is MGHRA and CDR2 is YSYEKL. The CDR3 length is 13 residues. V shed 3 bases, J shed 10 bases, and the junction held 7 bases outside the gene matches. CDR3 loop: CASSHAGGRLAFF. CDR3 DNA: TGCGCCAGCAGCCACGCAGGGGGCAGGTTAGCTTTCTTT.

This clonotype has a count of ten or more. The genes are TRBV6-2 or TRBV6-3 and TRBJ1-2, with 7 positions matching TRBD1. The CDR3 consists of 16 residues. V gave up 2 bases and J gave up 3 bases; unmatched junction bases: 9. Germline lookup yields CDR1 MNHEY and CDR2 SVGEGT. The CDR3 DNA is TGTGCCAGCAGTTACCTCGTCGGAGACAGGGACTATGGCTACACCTTC. It specifies CASSYLVGDRDYGYTF.

The chain joins TRBV28 to TRBJ1-1; 9 bases match TRBD1. The CDR3 is 16 residues long. Germline lookup yields CDR1 MDHEN and CDR2 SYDVKM. J lost 0 bases, V lost 5 bases, and 7 bases had no gene match. CDR3 protein: CASSKDRGVLNTEAFF. The CDR3 DNA reads as TGTGCCAGCAGTAAAGACAGGGGGGTTTTGAACACTGAAGCTTTCTTT.

At least ten counts were recorded for this clonotype. The DNA of the CDR3 is TGTGCCAGCAGTACCTCCCGGGACACCACCTACGAGCAGTACTTC. It specifies CASSTSRDTTYEQYF. V usage is TRBV27 and J usage is TRBJ2-7; possible D gene TRBD1, 6 bases. The V and J ends lost 5 bases and 2 bases respectively, with 16 bases between them. The CDR3 loop spans 15 amino acids. Germline V lookup: CDR1 MNHEY, CDR2 SMNVEV (reference sequence).

This clonotype turned up a few times. V gene TRBV11-2 combines with J gene TRBJ2-7; 8 bases align to TRBD2. V trimming: 2 bases; J trimming: 0 bases; junction bases outside the gene matches: 6. Germline values: CDR1 SGHAT, CDR2 FQNNGV. This CDR3 contains 16 residues. CDR3 DNA: TGTGCCAGCAGCTTAACCGCGGGGGGAAGCTCCTACGAGCAGTACTTC. Amino acid sequence: CASSLTAGGSSYEQYF.

This rearrangement joins TRBV7-2 to TRBJ2-4, with 9 bases lining up with TRBD2. The CDR3 extends over 18 amino acids. The V and J ends lost 0 bases and 1 base, in that order; junction bases with no gene match: 7. The germline V gene has CDR1 SGHTA and CDR2 FQGNSA. CDR3 sequence reads: CASSLAASGVLAKNIQYF. DNA of the CDR3: TGTGCCAGCAGCTTAGCGGCTAGCGGGGTCCTTGCCAAAAACATTCAGTACTTC.

Concerning this clonotype itself: A read error is possible here, since a much larger clone lies one base away. The chain uses TRBV6-5 and TRBJ2-2; D is ambiguous. Germline V CDR1 and CDR2: MNHEY, SVGAGI. CDR3 length: 11 residues. The germline V and J ends were trimmed by 2 bases and 7 bases, with 2 bases remaining between them. CDR3 DNA: TGTGCCAGCAGTTACGTCGGGGAGCTGTTTTTT. Its protein is CASSYVGELFF.

The chain joins TRBV4-2 to TRBJ1-2, with D perhaps TRBD1 (6 bases). The V end lost 0 bases, the J end lost 7 bases, and 18 bases lay between the germline ends. The CDR3 loop spans 16 amino acids. From germline, CDR1 is LGHNA and CDR2 YNFKEQ. The CDR3 coding sequence is TGTGCCAGCAGCCAAGACTTCGCGACAGGATCCTTTGGCTACACCTTC. Translated: CASSQDFATGSFGYTF.

In its sample, this clonotype was seen many times. The chain is built from TRBV5-1 and TRBJ2-2; 9 nucleotides match TRBD1. Germline assignment: CDR1 SGHRS and CDR2 YFSETQ. V was pared by 6 bases and J by 0 bases, with 3 bases of the junction left unmatched. The CDR3 sequence is 15 residues long. CDR3 in amino acids: CASNTGGANTGELFF. CDR3 coding DNA: TGCGCCAGCAATACAGGGGGCGCGAACACCGGGGAGCTGTTTTTT.

This clonotype was seen ten or more times. The chain employs TRBV6-5 and TRBJ1-1, with a weak D call TRBD1 (5 bases). The germline V gene has CDR1 MNHEY and CDR2 SVGAGI. The ends were cut back, 5 bases at V and 5 bases at J, with 12 bases in the middle. This CDR3 is built from 13 residues. CDR3 loop: CASSPAGFTEAFF. The CDR3 DNA follows: TGTGCCAGCAGTCCCGCAGGGTTTACTGAAGCTTTCTTT.

The sample holds many counts of this clonotype. The chain couples TRBV5-1 to TRBJ2-2; 10 bases match TRBD2. CDR3 length: 15 amino acids. V lost 6 bases and J lost 5; bases outside the gene matches: 7. Germline loops: CDR1 SGHRS, CDR2 YFSETQ. In DNA, the CDR3 is TGCGCCAGCAAAGTTGCTAGCGGGGGAACCGGGGAGCTGTTTTTT. As protein: CASKVASGGTGELFF. The variable domain in full, completed from reference TRBV5-1 and TRBJ2-2, reads KAGVTQTPRYLIKTRGQQVTLSCSPISGHRSVSWYQQTPGQGLQFLFEYFSETQRNKGNFPGRFSGRQFSNSRSEMNVSTLELGDSALYLCASKVASGGTGELFFGEGSRLTVL.

V is TRBV27 and J is TRBJ2-7; no definite D call. Germline lookup yields CDR1 MNHEY and CDR2 SMNVEV (reference sequence). Trimming shortened V by 2 bases and J by 2 bases, and 10 bases separated the two germline ends. The CDR3 has 14 amino acids. The CDR3 DNA is TGTGCCAGCAGTTTAGGGCCTCTCCCCTACGAGCAGTACTTC. Translation gives CASSLGPLPYEQYF.

This clonotype was found a few times. The V gene is TRBV20-1, the J gene TRBJ1-5, with TRBD1 identical over 7 bases. The junction had 6 bases not matched to a gene; V was cut back by 1 base and J by 3 bases. The germline CDR1 and CDR2 sequences are DFQATT and SNEGSKA (reference sequence). The CDR3 contains 15 residues. The CDR3 loop is CSARVPGTVNQPQHF. CDR3 sequence (DNA): TGCAGTGCTAGAGTCCCCGGGACAGTCAATCAGCCCCAGCATTTT.

The chain combines TRBV2 with TRBJ2-2, with 9 nucleotides matching TRBD1. The CDR3 spans 16 residues. Germline values: CDR1 SNHLY, CDR2 FYNNEI. The V and J ends lost 0 bases and 2 bases, in that order; junction bases with no gene match: 1. CDR3 coding DNA: TGTGCCAGCAGTGAAGCGGGACAGGGTAACACCGGGGAGCTGTTTTTT. Its translation: CASSEAGQGNTGELFF. The variable domain in full, completed from reference TRBV2 and TRBJ2-2, reads EPEVTQTPSHQVTQMGQEVILRCVPISNHLYFYWYRQILGQKVEFLVSFYNNEISEKSEIFDDQFSVERPDGSNFTLKIRSTKLEDSAMYFCASSEAGQGNTGELFFGEGSRLTVL.

The sample holds a few counts of this clonotype. The chain employs TRBV12-3 or TRBV12-4 and TRBJ2-5; 8 nucleotides match TRBD1. V gave up 4 bases and J gave up 5 bases; unmatched junction bases: 6. This CDR3 is 14 amino acids long. DNA for the CDR3: TGTGCCAGCAGTTCCGGGACAGGCTCGGAGACCCAGTACTTC. Its translation: CASSSGTGSETQYF.

This clonotype was observed many times. The chain has TRBV12-3 or TRBV12-4 and TRBJ1-2; 9 nucleotides align to TRBD1. The CDR3 is made up of 15 amino acids. V lost 7 bases, J lost 4 bases, and 10 bases stayed unmatched. CDR3 DNA: TGTGCCAGCACCGTAACAGGGGGCGCAGCCTATGGCTACACCTTC. Protein product: CASTVTGGAAYGYTF.